One T cell receptor beta chain is described in this entry. These data come from a study of T cell responses to AZD1222 COVID-19 vaccine. Libraries were prepared by immunoSEQ multiplex PCR; TCRdb keeps only in-frame clonotypes and omits some of them. The sample includes over 150,000 clones, around 92% of them seen just once. The ends were cut back, 1 base at V and 4 bases at J, with 1 base in the middle. The CDR3 length is 12 residues. The germline V gene encodes CDR1 LGHDT and CDR2 YNNKEL (reference sequence). Sequenced here: peripheral blood, sampled on day 0 of MenACWY control vaccination. The rearrangement uses TRBV3-1 (or the pseudogene TRBV3-2) and TRBJ2-2, with D unclear. The clonotype originates from an adult in good health. CDR3 residues: CASSQATGELFF. In nucleotides, the CDR3 is TGTGCCAGCAGCCAAGCCACCGGGGAGCTGTTTTTT.